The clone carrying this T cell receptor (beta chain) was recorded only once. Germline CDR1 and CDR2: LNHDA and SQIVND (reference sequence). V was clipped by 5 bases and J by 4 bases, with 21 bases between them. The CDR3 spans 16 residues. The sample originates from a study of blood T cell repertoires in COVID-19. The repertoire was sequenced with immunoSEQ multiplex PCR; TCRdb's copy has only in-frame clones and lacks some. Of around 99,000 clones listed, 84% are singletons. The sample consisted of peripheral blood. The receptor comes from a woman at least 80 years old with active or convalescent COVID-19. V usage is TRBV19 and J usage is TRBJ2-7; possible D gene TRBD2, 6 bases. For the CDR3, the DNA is TGTGCCAGTAGTCCCCCGGGACGGGTACTAGCTTACGAGCAGTACTTC. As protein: CASSPPGRVLAYEQYF.